This T cell receptor beta chain originates from a study of breast tumors, draining lymph nodes, adjacent tissues. As concerns this clonotype: The antigen is unknown.

Study-wide results and caveats: Most tumor T cells seemingly derive from lymph node, then expand in tumor. Tumor T cell lymph node origin was a supported hypothesis, not proven.

Breast cancer patients provided tissue from their axillary draining lymph nodes. From germline, CDR1 is MGHDK and CDR2 SYGVNS. Germline trimming cut 2 bases from V and 7 bases from J; bases unmatched to any gene: 4. This CDR3 contains 14 residues. MiXCR, run by TCRdb on the multiplex PCR reads, gives a single entry per CDR3 protein. The sample gives fewer than 200,000 distinct CDR3 sequences, roughly 30% of which show up once; over 3.5% is in the top ten. The clonotype comes from a female donor with breast cancer. Some clones in this sample may be carry-over from other donors' samples. Sequencing was carried out using axillary lymph node tissue. The chain has TRBV25-1 and TRBJ1-4; 7 positions agree with TRBD1. The CDR3 reads CASSEQGVSEKLFF. The CDR3 DNA sequence: TGTGCCAGCAGTGAACAGGGGGTGTCTGAAAAACTGTTTTTT.